This T cell receptor (beta chain) was sequenced in a study of blood T cells in healthy people across ages. In the study overall: Every two T cells gave about one barcoded beta molecule via template switching.

Through a sample-barcoded 5' primer and a J-beta primer mix, a second PCR was run for roughly 7 to 11 cycles. TCRdb passed the 5' RACE reads through MiXCR, listing each CDR3 protein once. The data hold roughly 1.9 million distinct CDR3 sequences, with roughly 43% observed a single time. Study conclusions and caveats: Versus aged donors, long-lived donors had higher diversity and more naive CD4+ cells.

This clonotype was seen only a few times. As yet, its antigen is unknown. The germline V gene encodes CDR1 SGHRS and CDR2 YFSETQ. The CDR3 sequence is 15 residues long. Trimming took 4 bases from V and 1 from J; bases not matched to a gene: 6. The J gene is TRBJ2-7, the V gene TRBV5-1; 9 nucleotides line up with TRBD2. This sequence originates from a human donor in good health. Sequenced material: blood. In DNA, the CDR3 is TGCGCCAGCAGCCCGGAGCGGGGGGCGTCCTACGAGCAGTACTTC. It translates to CASSPERGASYEQYF.